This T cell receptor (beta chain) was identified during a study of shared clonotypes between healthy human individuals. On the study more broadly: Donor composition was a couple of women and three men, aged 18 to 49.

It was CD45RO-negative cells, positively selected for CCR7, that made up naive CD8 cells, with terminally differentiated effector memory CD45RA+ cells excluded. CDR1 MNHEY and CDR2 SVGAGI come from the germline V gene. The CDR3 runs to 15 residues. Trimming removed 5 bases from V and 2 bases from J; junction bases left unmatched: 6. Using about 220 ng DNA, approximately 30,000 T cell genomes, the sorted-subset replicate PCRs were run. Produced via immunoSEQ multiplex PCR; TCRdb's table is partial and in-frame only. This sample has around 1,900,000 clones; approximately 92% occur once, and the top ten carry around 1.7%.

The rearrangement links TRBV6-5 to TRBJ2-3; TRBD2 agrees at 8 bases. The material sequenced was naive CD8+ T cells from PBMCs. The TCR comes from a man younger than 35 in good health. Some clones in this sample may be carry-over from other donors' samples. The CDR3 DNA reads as TGTGCCAGCAGTCTTAGCGGGACCTACACAGATACGCAGTATTTT. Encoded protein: CASSLSGTYTDTQYF.